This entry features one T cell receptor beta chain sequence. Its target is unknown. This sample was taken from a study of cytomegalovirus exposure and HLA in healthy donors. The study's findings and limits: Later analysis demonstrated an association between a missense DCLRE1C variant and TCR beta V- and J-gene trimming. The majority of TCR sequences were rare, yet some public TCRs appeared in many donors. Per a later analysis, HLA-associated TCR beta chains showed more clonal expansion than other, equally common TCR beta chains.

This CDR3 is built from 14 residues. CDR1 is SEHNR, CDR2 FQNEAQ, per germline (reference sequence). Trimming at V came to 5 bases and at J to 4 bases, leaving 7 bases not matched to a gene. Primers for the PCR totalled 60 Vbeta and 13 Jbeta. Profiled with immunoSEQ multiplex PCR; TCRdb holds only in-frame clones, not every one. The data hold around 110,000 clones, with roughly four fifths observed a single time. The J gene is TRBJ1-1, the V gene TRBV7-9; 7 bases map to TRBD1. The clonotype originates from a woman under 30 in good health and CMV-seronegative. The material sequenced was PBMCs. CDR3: CASSQPQGGTEAFF. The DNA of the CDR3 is TGTGCCAGCAGCCAACCCCAGGGGGGCACTGAAGCTTTCTTT.